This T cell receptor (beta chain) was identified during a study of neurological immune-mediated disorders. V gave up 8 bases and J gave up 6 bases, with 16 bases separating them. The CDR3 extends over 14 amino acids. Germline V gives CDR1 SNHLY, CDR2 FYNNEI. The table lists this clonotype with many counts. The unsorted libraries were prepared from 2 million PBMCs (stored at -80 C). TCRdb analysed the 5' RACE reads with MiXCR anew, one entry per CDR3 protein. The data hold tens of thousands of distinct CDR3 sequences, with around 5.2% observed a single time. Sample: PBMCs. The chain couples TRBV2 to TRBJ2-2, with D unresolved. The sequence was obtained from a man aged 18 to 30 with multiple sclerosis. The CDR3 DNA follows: TGTGCCAGCGAGAGCGACATAATCCCCGGGGAGCTGTTTTTT. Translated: CASESDIIPGELFF.